Listed here are 15 T cell receptor beta chains from one sample, sequenced in a study of blood T cell repertoires in COVID-19. Produced via immunoSEQ multiplex PCR; TCRdb's table is partial and in-frame only. Of 200,000 to 250,000 clones listed, just over 85% are singletons. The source material was PBMCs or T cells enriched from blood (not recorded which). These receptors were obtained from a woman between 50 and 59 years old with acute COVID-19.

The chain employs TRBV30 and TRBJ1-4; no definite D call. The CDR3 length is 12 residues. The germline V gene has CDR1 GTSNPN and CDR2 SVGIG (reference sequence). Trimming pared 7 bases from V and 8 bases from J, leaving 14 bases between. DNA for the CDR3: TGTGCCTCAGGACCTGGAGGGGAAAAACTGTTTTTT. It specifies CASGPGGEKLFF.

As for this clone: Other DNA sequences of this sample code for an identical CDR3. This rearrangement joins TRBV5-1 to TRBJ2-7; unclear D gene. The germline V and J ends were trimmed by 0 bases and 6 bases, with 7 bases remaining between them. The CDR3 has 12 residues. Germline CDR1 and CDR2: SGHRS and YFSETQ. The DNA of the CDR3 is TGCGCCAGCAGCTTGGGAGCATCCGAGCAGTACTTC. Its protein product is CASSLGASEQYF.

The chain joins TRBV5-1 to TRBJ2-7; TRBD1 might be the D (6 bases). CDR3 size: 12 residues. Germline V lookup: CDR1 SGHRS, CDR2 YFSETQ. The V and J ends lost 6 bases and 4 bases respectively, with 11 bases between them. CDR3 region: CASTNREYEQYF. The CDR3 nucleotides read TGCGCCAGCACTAACAGGGAGTACGAGCAGTACTTC.

The chain links TRBV18 to TRBJ2-7, with 8 bases that match TRBD1. There are 14 residues in the CDR3. V lost 0 bases to trimming and J lost 5 bases; unmatched junction nucleotides: 3. The germline V gene has CDR1 KGHSH and CDR2 LQKENI. The CDR3 loop reads CASSPPTGANEQYF. CDR3 DNA: TGTGCCAGCTCACCACCGACAGGGGCGAACGAGCAGTACTTC.

The chain recombines TRBV7-3 with TRBJ1-4, with 7 bases identical to TRBD1. CDR1 is SGHTA and CDR2 is FQGTGA in the germline V gene. Trimming at V came to 2 bases and at J to 5 bases, leaving 5 bases not matched to a gene. The CDR3 loop spans 15 amino acids. The CDR3 DNA reads TGTGCCAGCAGCTTAGGAGTGACAGGGAATGAAAAACTGTTTTTT. It codes for CASSLGVTGNEKLFF.

The chain links TRBV28 to TRBJ1-2; 8 nucleotides match TRBD1. CDR3 length equals 17 residues. Trimming cost V 1 base and J 3 bases; bases outside gene matches: 10. CDR1 is MDHEN, CDR2 SYDVKM, per germline. In nucleotides, the CDR3 is TGTGCCAGCAGTTTATATCAGGGGGCCGGCTCAGACTATGGCTACACCTTC. Protein: CASSLYQGAGSDYGYTF.

The V call is TRBV3-1 (or the pseudogene TRBV3-2), the J call TRBJ1-1; D may be TRBD1 (5 bases). CDR3 size: 15 residues. Trimming took 2 bases from V and 6 from J, leaving 16 bases between them. CDR1 is LGHDT, CDR2 YNNKEL, per germline (reference sequence). The DNA for the CDR3 is TGTGCCAGCAGCCAACACGCAGGGCTATCGGCTGAAGCTTTCTTT. Translation gives CASSQHAGLSAEAFF.

The V gene is TRBV6-6, the J gene TRBJ1-5, with 9 nucleotides matching TRBD1. The V and J ends lost 5 bases and 3 bases, in that order; junction bases with no gene match: 5. Germline lookup yields CDR1 MNHNY and CDR2 SVGAGI (reference sequence). The CDR3 runs to 15 residues. The CDR3 sequence: CASSLGDRVNQPQHF. CDR3 nucleotides: TGTGCCAGCAGTCTCGGGGACAGGGTCAATCAGCCCCAGCATTTT.

The genes are TRBV6-5 and TRBJ1-2; D is uncertain. Trimming stripped 3 bases from V and 5 bases from J, with 16 bases between. Germline V gene lookup returns CDR1 MNHEY and CDR2 SVGAGI. The CDR3 loop spans 15 amino acids. In DNA form, the CDR3 reads TGTGCCAGCAGTTATTCCGGGAGTTCGGGGTATGGCTACACCTTC. Amino acid sequence: CASSYSGSSGYGYTF.

The chain is built from TRBV2 and TRBJ2-1; TRBD2 matches 10 bases. From germline, CDR1 is SNHLY and CDR2 FYNNEI. This CDR3 has 16 residues. V dropped 6 bases and J dropped 8; count of bases not matched to a gene: 13. The CDR3 is CASRGSGRAVLDEQFF. The CDR3 DNA is TGTGCCAGCAGGGGAAGCGGGAGGGCCGTCTTGGATGAGCAGTTCTTC.

The genes are TRBV28 and TRBJ1-1; a weak D match, TRBD1 (6 bases). Germline CDR1 and CDR2: MDHEN and SYDVKM. This CDR3 region has 14 residues. Trimming removed 6 bases at V and 2 bases at J, with 13 bases between. CDR3 sequence (DNA): TGTGCCAGCAGCCCCTACAGGGTTAACACTGAAGCTTTCTTT. Its translation: CASSPYRVNTEAFF.

The chain carries TRBV30 and TRBJ1-3; no clear D gene. This CDR3 region has 13 residues. V was pared by 5 bases and J by 3 bases, with 11 bases between. CDR1 and CDR2 (germline): GTSNPN, SVGIG (reference sequence). For the CDR3, the DNA is TGTGCCTGGGATCCTATTGGTGGAAACACCATATATTTT. Protein: CAWDPIGGNTIYF.

The count of this clone is one. The chain uses TRBV21-1 and TRBJ2-4; the table's D gene call, TRBD1, was not cross checked with the DNA. TRBV21-1 is termed a pseudogene. CDR3 length equals 18 residues. The chain's CDR3 is CASSKFSTPQGAKNIQYF. DNA of the CDR3: TGTGCCAGCAGCAAATTTTCCACTCCTCAGGGGGCCAAAAACATTCAGTACTTC.

V and J are TRBV2 and TRBJ2-7; 10 bases are a match to TRBD2. After removal of 4 bases from V and 2 bases from J, the junction contained 11 bases not matched to a gene. CDR3 length: 17 residues. Germline-derived CDR1 and CDR2 are SNHLY and FYNNEI. Here the CDR3 reads CASSGASGSGKTYEQYF. CDR3 nucleotide sequence: TGTGCCAGCAGTGGGGCTAGCGGGAGCGGTAAAACCTACGAGCAGTACTTC.

The CDR3, as DNA: TGCGCCAGCAGCTTGAGAGGCGGACAGGGTTACAATGAGCAGTTCTTC. This translates into CASSLRGGQGYNEQFF. The chain combines TRBV5-1 with TRBJ2-1; TRBD1 matches 8 bases. The CDR3 spans 16 residues. Trimming removed 1 base from V and 4 bases from J; junction bases left unmatched: 7. Per the germline V gene, CDR1 is SGHRS and CDR2 is YFSETQ.